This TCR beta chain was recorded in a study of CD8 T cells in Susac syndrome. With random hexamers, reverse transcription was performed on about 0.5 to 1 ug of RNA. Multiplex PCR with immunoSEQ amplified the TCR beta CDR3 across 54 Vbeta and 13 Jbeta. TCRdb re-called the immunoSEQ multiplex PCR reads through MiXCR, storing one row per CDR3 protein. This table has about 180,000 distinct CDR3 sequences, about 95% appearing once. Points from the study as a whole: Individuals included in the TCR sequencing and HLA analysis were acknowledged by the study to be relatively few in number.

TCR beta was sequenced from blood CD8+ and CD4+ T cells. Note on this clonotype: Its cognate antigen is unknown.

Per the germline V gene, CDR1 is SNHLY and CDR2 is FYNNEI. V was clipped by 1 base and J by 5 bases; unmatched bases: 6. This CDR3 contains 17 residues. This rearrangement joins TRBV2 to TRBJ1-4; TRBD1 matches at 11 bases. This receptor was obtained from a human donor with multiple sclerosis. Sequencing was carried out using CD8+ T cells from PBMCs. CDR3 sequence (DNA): TGTGCCAGCAGTGAAGTCGGACAGGGGGCGTTAAATGAAAAACTGTTTTTT. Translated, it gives CASSEVGQGALNEKLFF.